The 16 T cell receptor beta chains listed next were all sequenced from one sample in a study of beta chain features in type 1 diabetes (dated by TCRdb to 2016 to 2019). The paper as a whole reports these results and caveats: Type 1 diabetes patients showed a moderate but significant shortening of TCRB CDR3 length in all four CD4+ subsets.

Their specific antigens are unknown. Library construction relied on the immunoSEQ multiplex PCR assay. The entire isolated RNA was reverse transcribed using the High Capacity cDNA Reverse Transcription Kit, and thus expressed TCRB transcripts were sequenced. In its TCRdb copy, this immuneACCESS table keeps in-frame sequences only and misses some clones. Where compared with another copy, unresolved V genes explain less than half of these, and the others have no known cause. This sample has around 650,000 clones in its table, and approximately 13% of those were observed once. 0.095% to 0.15% of the sample comes from the top ten. The sample was naive CD4+ T cells from blood. Sample cell subset or site, as interpreted from the label and publication: true naive CD4+ T cells. These receptors were collected from a man younger than 45 with type 1 diabetes.

This clone was seen only a few times. V and J are TRBV19 and TRBJ1-6; 7 positions match TRBD1. Per germline, CDR1 LNHDA and CDR2 SQIVND (reference sequence). The CDR3 extends over 15 amino acids. After removal of 2 bases from V and 7 bases from J, the junction contained 5 bases not matched to a gene. The CDR3 sequence is CASSISTGENSPLHF. In DNA, the CDR3 is TGTGCCAGTAGTATAAGCACAGGGGAGAATTCACCCCTCCACTTT.

The V and J genes are TRBV28 and TRBJ2-5; perhaps TRBD1 as D (6 bases). V was clipped by 6 bases and J by 8 bases, with 19 bases between them. This CDR3 has 14 amino acids. Per germline, CDR1 MDHEN and CDR2 SYDVKM. The CDR3 DNA reads as TGTGCCAGCAGAGTAGGGCAGGGGCGAGCAACCCAGTACTTC. Protein product: CASRVGQGRATQYF.

V is TRBV28 and J is TRBJ2-4; perhaps TRBD1 as D (6 bases). CDR3 length: 13 residues. The V end lost 10 bases, the J end lost 2 bases, and 12 bases lay between the germline ends. The germline V gene has CDR1 MDHEN and CDR2 SYDVKM. CDR3 coding DNA: TGTGCCAATCTCGACAGGTCCAAAAACATTCAGTACTTC. This translates into CANLDRSKNIQYF.

V is TRBV6-1 and J is TRBJ1-2; D perhaps matches TRBD1 (6 bases). V shed 4 bases and J shed 8 bases, with 8 bases lying between them. The CDR3 extends over 11 amino acids. Germline CDR1 is MNHNS and CDR2 is SASEGT. CDR3 nucleotide sequence: TGTGCCAGCAGTGGACAGGAGGGCTACACCTTC. This sequence encodes CASSGQEGYTF.

The CDR3, as DNA: TGCGCCAGCAGCCCGGATATAAGGGGAACTGAAGCTTTCTTT. Its protein product is CASSPDIRGTEAFF. J is TRBJ1-1 and V is TRBV5-1, with D tentatively TRBD1 (5 bases). The V end lost 4 bases, the J end lost 5 bases, and 15 bases lay between the germline ends. This CDR3 has 14 amino acids. CDR1 and CDR2 from the germline V gene are SGHRS and YFSETQ.

This clone came up a few times. The chain joins TRBV30 to TRBJ1-6, with 7 bases that match TRBD1. The CDR3 extends over 15 amino acids. The germline CDR1 and CDR2 sequences are GTSNPN and SVGIG (reference sequence). V lost 7 bases to trimming and J lost 3 bases; unmatched junction nucleotides: 9. The CDR3 nucleotides read TGTGCCTCGGTATTTCCAGGGGGCTATAATTCACCCCTCCACTTT. Amino acid sequence: CASVFPGGYNSPLHF.

This clone was picked up a small number of times. The chain carries TRBV11-2 and TRBJ2-5, with 8 positions matching TRBD1. This CDR3 comprises 18 residues. From germline, CDR1 is SGHAT and CDR2 FQNNGV. Trimming took 3 bases from V and 5 from J; bases not matched to a gene: 17. The CDR3 bases are TGTGCCAGCAGCTTTAGATCGGTCGGACAGGGACCTTTGGAGACCCAGTACTTC. This gives the protein CASSFRSVGQGPLETQYF.

This clone was counted between two and nine times. The J gene is TRBJ2-1, the V gene TRBV28, with TRBD1 matching over 8 bases. The CDR3 covers 17 residues. Germline assignment: CDR1 MDHEN and CDR2 SYDVKM. The ends lost 3 bases at V and 8 bases at J; junction bases unmatched: 15. The CDR3 DNA reads as TGTGCCAGCAGTTTTACCAGGGGGCTCCAAAATACCGATGAGCAGTTCTTC. Amino acids: CASSFTRGLQNTDEQFF. The variable domain in full, with the rest retrieved from reference TRBV28 and TRBJ2-1, is DVKVTQSSRYLVKRTGEKVFLECVQDMDHENMFWYRQDPGLGLRLIYFSYDVKMKEKGDIPEGYSVSREKKERFSLILESASTNQTSMYLCASSFTRGLQNTDEQFFGPGTRLTVL.

Only a few counts were recorded for this clone. The chain carries TRBV19 and TRBJ1-4; maybe TRBD1 (5 bases). Deletions cut 3 bases from V and 0 bases from J, with 8 bases between. Germline lookup yields CDR1 LNHDA and CDR2 SQIVND (reference sequence). The CDR3 is 15 amino acids. CDR3 residues: CASSISRATNEKLFF. DNA for the CDR3: TGTGCCAGTAGTATCAGCAGGGCAACTAATGAAAAACTGTTTTTT.

This clone has a handful of counts. The chain uses TRBV28 and TRBJ1-2; possible D gene TRBD1, 6 bases. The CDR3 has 16 amino acids. Germline CDR1 and CDR2: MDHEN and SYDVKM. Trimming cost V 6 bases and J 0 bases, with 17 bases left between them. The CDR3 here is CASSPPGTSANYGYTF. CDR3 nucleotide sequence: TGTGCCAGCAGCCCTCCCGGGACATCTGCTAACTATGGCTACACCTTC.

The chain is built from TRBV27 and TRBJ2-5; the D call may be TRBD1 or TRBD2 (5 bases each). The germline V gene encodes CDR1 MNHEY and CDR2 SMNVEV (reference sequence). CDR3 length equals 15 residues. V gave up 3 bases and J gave up 3 bases, with 14 bases separating them. The CDR3 DNA is TGTGCCAGCAGTTTTACCGGGGCCGGAGAAGAGACCCAGTACTTC. Translated, it gives CASSFTGAGEETQYF.

This clone was seen a handful of times. The chain recombines TRBV7-6 with TRBJ1-6; D remains ambiguous. The germline V gene encodes CDR1 SGHVS and CDR2 FNYEAQ. The CDR3 spans 16 residues. V was clipped by 5 bases and J by 10 bases, with 21 bases between them. The CDR3 sequence is CASSLRSDPVGSPLHF. The CDR3 region has the DNA TGTGCCAGCAGCCTACGGTCGGACCCTGTCGGGTCACCCCTCCACTTT.

The chain links TRBV7-2 to TRBJ1-6, with unresolved D. Germline values: CDR1 SGHTA, CDR2 FQGNSA. The length of the CDR3 is 15 residues. V was trimmed by 1 base and J by 7 bases, leaving 11 bases between them. DNA for the CDR3: TGTGCCAGCAGCTTAGGAAGCGCCATGAATTCACCCCTCCACTTT. It yields the protein CASSLGSAMNSPLHF. The full variable domain, its missing parts supplied by reference TRBV7-2 and TRBJ1-6, is GAGVSQSPSNKVTEKGKDVELRCDPISGHTALYWYRQSLGQGLEFLIYFQGNSAPDKSGLPSDRFSAERTGGSVSTLTIQRTQQEDSAVYLCASSLGSAMNSPLHFGNGTRLTVT.

The V and J genes are TRBV7-2 and TRBJ1-6, with a possible D match to TRBD1 (5 bases). V was shortened by 0 bases and J by 8 bases, with 11 bases between the two germline ends. CDR1 is SGHTA and CDR2 is FQGNSA in the germline V gene. This CDR3 is 15 amino acids long. Here the CDR3 reads CASSLALAGDSPLHF. Here the CDR3 DNA reads TGTGCCAGCAGCTTAGCGCTAGCGGGGGATTCACCCCTCCACTTT.

V gene TRBV28 combines with J gene TRBJ1-6, with 9 positions matching TRBD1. The junction had 6 bases not matched to a gene; V was cut back by 3 bases and J by 9 bases. CDR3 length: 15 residues. CDR1 is MDHEN, CDR2 SYDVKM, per germline. The CDR3 bases are TGTGCCAGCAGTTTTAGGGACAGGGCCTTTTCACCCCTCCACTTT. Amino acid sequence: CASSFRDRAFSPLHF.

This clone turned up a few times. This sequence joins TRBV4-2 and TRBJ2-3; D is perhaps TRBD2 (6 bases). The CDR3 sequence is 16 residues long. V was pared by 3 bases and J by 0 bases, with 13 bases between. CDR1 LGHNA and CDR2 YNFKEQ come from the germline V gene. This chain's CDR3 is CASSQGGPSSTDTQYF. The CDR3 DNA reads TGTGCCAGCAGCCAGGGGGGACCTTCTAGCACAGATACGCAGTATTTT.